This entry lists 16 T cell receptor beta chains sequenced from one sample in a study of T cells in Graves' hyperthyroidism and ophthalmopathy. TCR beta CDR3 region amplification was performed from RNA transcripts. The TCR CDR3 was amplified in a first-round RT-PCR using the HTBI primer set. From the multiplex PCR reads, TCRdb called clonotypes with MiXCR, one entry per CDR3 protein. This sample has around 700,000 distinct CDR3 sequences; around 40% occur once, and the top ten carry less than 40%. Material: blood. The receptors were sampled from a woman aged 40 to 55 with Graves' hyperthyroidism.

With regard to this clonotype: This sequence may be a read error, since a much larger clone differs from it by one base. The chain is built from TRBV19 and TRBJ1-2; weak D call: TRBD1 (6 bases). The V end lost 5 bases, the J end lost 4 bases, and 14 bases lay between the germline ends. From germline, CDR1 is LNHDA and CDR2 SQIVND (reference sequence). CDR3 size: 14 residues. The CDR3 protein is CASSPRQVPYGYTF. CDR3 nucleotide sequence: TGTGCCAGTAGTCCCCGACAGGTCCCCTATGGCTACACCTTC.

V is TRBV9 and J is TRBJ2-2; 13 nucleotides agree with TRBD2. The CDR3 is 16 amino acids. Germline CDR1 and CDR2: SGDLS and YYNGEE. V shed 7 bases and J 0 bases; nucleotides not matched to a gene: 3. This CDR3 is CASVGLAGSNTGELFF. DNA of the CDR3: TGTGCCAGCGTGGGACTAGCGGGGTCGAACACCGGGGAGCTGTTTTTT.

This clonotype has a single count. The chain employs TRBV20-1 and TRBJ1-2; weak D call: TRBD1 (6 bases). The CDR3 spans 17 residues. Germline assignment: CDR1 DFQATT and CDR2 SNEGSKA (reference sequence). The V end lost 7 bases, the J end lost 5 bases, and 29 bases lay between the germline ends. The CDR3 loop is CSVRTPVGGADSYGYTF. The CDR3 bases are TGCAGTGTTCGGACACCTGTTGGGGGGGCTGACAGTTATGGCTACACCTTC.

V is TRBV7-2 and J is TRBJ2-5; 9 bases agree with TRBD1. The CDR3 extends over 15 amino acids. J was trimmed by 2 bases and V by 5 bases; bases with no gene match: 6. From germline, CDR1 is SGHTA and CDR2 FQGNSA. CDR3 bases: TGTGCCAGCAGCGTCGGGACAGGGCCTCAAGAGACCCAGTACTTC. This codes for CASSVGTGPQETQYF.

The rearrangement links TRBV6-5 to TRBJ2-2; D remains ambiguous. The CDR3 loop spans 14 amino acids. V dropped 2 bases and J dropped 6 bases, with 10 bases sitting between them. CDR1 and CDR2 from the germline V gene are MNHEY and SVGAGI. CDR3 amino acids: CASSYAWSAGELFF. CDR3 sequence (DNA): TGTGCCAGCAGTTACGCTTGGTCCGCCGGGGAGCTGTTTTTT.

V usage is TRBV28 and J usage is TRBJ1-2, with no clear D. Germline V gene sequence: CDR1 MDHEN, CDR2 SYDVKM. The CDR3 is made up of 12 amino acids. The V end was cut by 5 bases, the J end by 7 bases, with 11 bases between. The chain's CDR3 is CASSILRSGYTF. The CDR3 nucleotides are TGTGCCAGCAGTATCCTTCGGTCTGGCTACACCTTC.

This clonotype was detected only a few times. The V and J genes are TRBV7-2 and TRBJ1-4; D gene ambiguous. Deletions cut 1 base from V and 8 bases from J, with 11 bases between. CDR3 size: 14 residues. Germline-derived CDR1 and CDR2 are SGHTA and FQGNSA. In DNA, the CDR3 is TGTGCCAGCAGCTTAGTGGCGGCGGAAGAAAAACTGTTTTTT. Protein product: CASSLVAAEEKLFF.

This clonotype turned up a few times. The chain has TRBV7-2 and TRBJ2-2; D unresolved. CDR1 SGHTA and CDR2 FQGNSA come from the germline V gene. The germline V and J ends were trimmed by 5 bases and 7 bases, with 17 bases remaining between them. The CDR3 has 15 residues. CDR3 nucleotides: TGTGCCAGCAGCGCTGACTTCAGCTCAGGCGGGGAGCTGTTTTTT. Its protein product is CASSADFSSGGELFF. The full variable domain, rest sourced from reference TRBV7-2 and TRBJ2-2, is GAGVSQSPSNKVTEKGKDVELRCDPISGHTALYWYRQSLGQGLEFLIYFQGNSAPDKSGLPSDRFSAERTGGSVSTLTIQRTQQEDSAVYLCASSADFSSGGELFFGEGSRLTVL.

This clonotype has at least ten counts. The chain couples TRBV29-1 to TRBJ1-1, with TRBD1 matching 10 bases. Germline CDR1 reads SQVTM; CDR2 reads ANQGSEA. This CDR3 is built from 13 residues. After removal of 8 bases from V and 3 bases from J, the junction contained 6 bases not matched to a gene. CDR3 coding DNA: TGCAGCTCCCGACAGGGGGCTGACACTGAAGCTTTCTTT. Residues: CSSRQGADTEAFF.

This chain links TRBV19 with TRBJ2-5, with D perhaps matching TRBD2 (5 bases). The CDR3 has 14 amino acids. V dropped 2 bases and J dropped 5 bases, with 12 bases sitting between them. The V gene's germline CDR1 is LNHDA and CDR2 SQIVND (reference sequence). The CDR3 DNA reads TGTGCCAGTAGTATATGGGCGGAGGCCGAGACCCAGTACTTC. Translated: CASSIWAEAETQYF.

There are many counts of this clonotype. The chain employs TRBV5-1 and TRBJ1-5; D is unresolved. The CDR3 loop spans 14 amino acids. Trimming removed 4 bases at V and 3 bases at J, with 11 bases between. Germline V gene sequence: CDR1 SGHRS, CDR2 YFSETQ. DNA for the CDR3: TGCGCCAGCAGCCTCGGGGAGTTCAATCAGCCCCAGCATTTT. Its translation: CASSLGEFNQPQHF.

The chain joins TRBV7-4 to TRBJ1-5; perhaps TRBD1 as D (5 bases). Deletions cut 0 bases from V and 5 bases from J, with 17 bases between. Germline CDR1 SGHVT, CDR2 SQSDAQ. This CDR3 is 17 amino acids long. DNA of the CDR3: TGTGCCAGCAGCTTAGCGAAGGGGCTGGCAGGGTATCAGCCCCAGCATTTT. This gives the protein CASSLAKGLAGYQPQHF.

Turning to this clonotype: It is likely a read error, because the conserved phenylalanine at the end of the CDR3 is missing. The chain couples TRBV7-8 to TRBJ1-6; TRBD1 is a possible D gene (5 bases). Germline assignment: CDR1 SGHVS and CDR2 FQNEAQ. The CDR3 is 15 residues long. CDR3 region: CASSLDDRFNPPLHL. For the CDR3, the DNA is TGTGCCAGCAGCTTAGACGACAGATTTAATCCACCCCTCCACCTT.

The J gene is TRBJ2-7, the V gene TRBV4-1; 7 bases are a match to TRBD2. V lost 4 bases to trimming and J lost 5 bases; unmatched junction nucleotides: 5. The V gene's germline CDR1 is MGHRA and CDR2 YSYEKL. This CDR3 spans 13 amino acids. CDR3 DNA sequence: TGCGCCAGCAGCCGGCCTGCGGGAGACGAGCAGTACTTC. Protein: CASSRPAGDEQYF.

V is TRBV6-5 and J is TRBJ1-1; D might be TRBD1 (5 bases). This CDR3 spans 14 amino acids. CDR1 and CDR2 from the germline V gene are MNHEY and SVGAGI. Between the trimmed V and J ends, which lost 1 base and 8 bases, there was a span of 14 bases. CDR3 in amino acids: CASSYLAGPREAFF. The CDR3 nucleotides read TGTGCCAGCAGTTACTTGGCGGGACCGCGCGAAGCTTTCTTT.

This clonotype was detected many times. The J gene is TRBJ2-5, the V gene TRBV11-2; D remains ambiguous. CDR1 and CDR2 (germline): SGHAT, FQNNGV. The CDR3 runs 13 residues. V shed 4 bases and J shed 3 bases, with 9 bases lying between them. CDR3 DNA sequence: TGTGCCAGCAGCTCCCTGGGAAAAGAGACCCAGTACTTC. Protein product: CASSSLGKETQYF.